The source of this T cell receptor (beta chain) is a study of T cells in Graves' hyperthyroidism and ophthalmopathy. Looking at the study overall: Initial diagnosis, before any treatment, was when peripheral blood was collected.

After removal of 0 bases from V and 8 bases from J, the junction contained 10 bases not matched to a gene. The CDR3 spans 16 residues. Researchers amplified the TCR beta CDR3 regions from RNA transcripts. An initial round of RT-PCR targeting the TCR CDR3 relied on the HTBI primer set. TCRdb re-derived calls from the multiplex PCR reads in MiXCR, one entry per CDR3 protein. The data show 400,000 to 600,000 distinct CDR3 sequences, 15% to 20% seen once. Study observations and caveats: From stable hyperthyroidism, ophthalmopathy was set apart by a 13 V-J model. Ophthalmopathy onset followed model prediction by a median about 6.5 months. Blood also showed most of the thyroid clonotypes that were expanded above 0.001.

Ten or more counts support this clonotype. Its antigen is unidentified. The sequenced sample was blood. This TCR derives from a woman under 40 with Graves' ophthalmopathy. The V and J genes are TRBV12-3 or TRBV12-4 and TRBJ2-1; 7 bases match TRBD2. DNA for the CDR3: TGTGCCAGCAGTTTAGCGCGGGGAGGGAGTGAGGATGAGCAGTTCTTC. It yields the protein CASSLARGGSEDEQFF.